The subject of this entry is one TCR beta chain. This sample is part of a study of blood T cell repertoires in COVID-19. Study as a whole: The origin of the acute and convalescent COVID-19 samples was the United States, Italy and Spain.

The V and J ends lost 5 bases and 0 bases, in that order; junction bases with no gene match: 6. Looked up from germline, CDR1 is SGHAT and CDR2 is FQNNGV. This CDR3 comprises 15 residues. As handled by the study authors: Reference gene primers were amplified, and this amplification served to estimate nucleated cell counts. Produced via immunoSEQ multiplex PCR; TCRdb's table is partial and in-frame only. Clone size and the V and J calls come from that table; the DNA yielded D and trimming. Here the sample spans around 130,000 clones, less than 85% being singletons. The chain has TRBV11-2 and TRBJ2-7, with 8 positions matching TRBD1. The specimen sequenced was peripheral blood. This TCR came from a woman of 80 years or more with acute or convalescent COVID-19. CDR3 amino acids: CASSRQGASSYEQYF. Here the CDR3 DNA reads TGTGCCAGCAGCCGTCAGGGGGCGAGCTCCTACGAGCAGTACTTC.